The 21 T cell receptor beta chains listed next were all sequenced from one sample in a study of blood T cell repertoires in COVID-19. Libraries were prepared by immunoSEQ multiplex PCR; TCRdb keeps only in-frame clonotypes and omits some of them. The repertoire has 200,000 to 250,000 clones, approximately 91% of them found once; the top ten carry around 4.8%. Specimen: peripheral blood. The receptors were sampled from a woman in her forties with acute or convalescent COVID-19.

This chain links TRBV6-4 with TRBJ2-3; 11 bases align to TRBD2. Germline V CDR1 and CDR2: MRHNA, SNTAGT. V was pared by 4 bases and J by 1 base, with 1 base of the junction left unmatched. This CDR3 spans 15 amino acids. The CDR3: CASSVTSGGTDTQYF. CDR3 DNA sequence: TGTGCCAGCAGTGTGACTAGCGGGGGCACAGATACGCAGTATTTT.

V usage is TRBV7-2 and J usage is TRBJ2-1; 13 positions match TRBD2. The germline V gene has CDR1 SGHTA and CDR2 FQGNSA. The CDR3 has 16 residues. Trimming took 1 base from V and 4 from J; bases not matched to a gene: 1. The CDR3 loop reads CASSLGGLAGYNEQFF. The CDR3 DNA sequence: TGTGCCAGCAGCTTAGGGGGACTAGCGGGGTACAATGAGCAGTTCTTC.

The chain couples TRBV10-3 to TRBJ1-1, with 9 bases that match TRBD1. Germline loops: CDR1 ENHRY, CDR2 SYGVKD. With 1 base clipped from V and 2 bases from J, the junction kept 5 bases outside the gene matches. CDR3 length: 16 amino acids. The CDR3: CAISEYRGRVNTEAFF. The CDR3 region has the DNA TGTGCCATCAGTGAGTACAGGGGGCGGGTAAACACTGAAGCTTTCTTT.

The chain uses TRBV7-9 and TRBJ2-7; TRBD2 might be the D (6 bases). CDR3 length: 17 amino acids. V lost 5 bases and J 3 bases, leaving 23 bases between the germline ends. Germline assignment: CDR1 SEHNR and CDR2 FQNEAQ (reference sequence). The DNA for the CDR3 is TGTGCCAGCAGCCCTAGCGAGGCTCATGGGGGGATCTACGAGCAGTACGTC. Its protein is CASSPSEAHGGIYEQYV.

This rearrangement joins TRBV10-1 to TRBJ2-1; no firm D call. Germline V gene lookup returns CDR1 WNHNN and CDR2 SYGVQD (reference sequence). The V and J ends lost 4 bases and 2 bases respectively, with 15 bases between them. This CDR3 comprises 16 residues. CDR3 sequence reads: CASSGARDRAYNEQFF. The DNA of the CDR3 is TGCGCCAGCAGTGGGGCTCGCGATAGAGCCTACAATGAGCAGTTCTTC.

This rearrangement joins TRBV5-1 to TRBJ1-1, with 7 positions matching TRBD1. CDR1 and CDR2 (germline): SGHRS, YFSETQ. The V segment lost 4 bases and the J segment 0 bases; nucleotides outside the gene matches: 6. CDR3 length: 15 residues. The CDR3 sequence: CASSLRTGMNTEAFF. DNA of the CDR3: TGCGCCAGCAGCCTCCGGACAGGTATGAACACTGAAGCTTTCTTT.

The CDR3 DNA reads TGTGCCAGAAGCTTGTCCGGGTATGGCTACACCTTC. Encoded protein: CARSLSGYGYTF. The V gene is TRBV5-3, the J gene TRBJ1-2; D gene uncertain. TRBV5-3 belongs to the ORF category, with a function that is uncertain. V gave up 1 base and J gave up 5 bases, with 6 bases separating them. The CDR3 loop spans 12 amino acids.

This clone was picked up one time. V is TRBV27 and J is TRBJ1-2, with D tentatively TRBD1 (6 bases). Trimming took off 6 bases at V and 3 bases at J, with 14 bases between the two ends. The CDR3 has 14 amino acids. Germline V gene lookup returns CDR1 MNHEY and CDR2 SMNVEV (reference sequence). In DNA form, the CDR3 reads TGTGCCAGCAGCAGGCAGGGGAAAGACTATGGCTACACCTTC. It encodes CASSRQGKDYGYTF.

This rearrangement joins TRBV11-3 to TRBJ1-1; TRBD1 matches 9 bases. Germline CDR1 and CDR2: SGHNT and YENEEA. The J segment lost 4 bases and the V segment lost 4 bases, leaving 4 bases of the junction unmatched. The CDR3 covers 14 residues. DNA of the CDR3: TGTGCCAGCAGCTCGGGACAGGGATCCACTGAAGCTTTCTTT. This gives the protein CASSSGQGSTEAFF.

This clone was seen just once. The J gene is TRBJ2-3, the V gene TRBV9, with D perhaps TRBD1 (7 bases). Between the trimmed V and J ends, which lost 0 bases and 4 bases, there was a span of 21 bases. Germline V gene sequence: CDR1 SGDLS, CDR2 YYNGEE. The CDR3 sequence is 18 residues long. Written as DNA, the CDR3 is TGTGCCAGCAGCGTAGCTCGGATTCAGGGGGGTCTAGCAGATACGCAGTATTTT. Its protein is CASSVARIQGGLADTQYF.

This chain joins TRBV5-1 and TRBJ2-3; tentatively, D is TRBD2 (5 bases). Trimming left V 4 bases short and J 6 bases short, with 15 bases between. The CDR3 has 14 residues. Per germline, CDR1 SGHRS and CDR2 YFSETQ. The CDR3 nucleotides are TGCGCCAGCAGCGGATTAGCGCCTGGGGATACGCAGTATTTT. Residues: CASSGLAPGDTQYF.

The J gene is TRBJ1-5, the V gene TRBV2; D uncertain. V dropped 4 bases and J dropped 1 base, with 8 bases sitting between them. Per germline, CDR1 SNHLY and CDR2 FYNNEI. The CDR3 is 14 residues long. The CDR3 loop reads CASSGSQSNQPQHF. CDR3 nucleotides: TGTGCCAGCAGTGGGTCACAGAGCAATCAGCCCCAGCATTTT.

This chain uses TRBV15 with TRBJ1-4; no clear D. CDR1 and CDR2 (germline): LNHNV, YYDKDF (reference sequence). V gave up 0 bases and J gave up 4 bases, with 9 bases separating them. CDR3 size: 15 residues. CDR3 DNA sequence: TGTGCCACCAGCAGAGATGCAGGCTTTAATGAAAAACTGTTTTTT. Translated: CATSRDAGFNEKLFF.

The V call is TRBV5-5, the J call TRBJ1-4, with a possible D match to TRBD1 (5 bases). V was cut by 5 bases and J by 0 bases, with 14 bases left in between. The CDR3 consists of 16 residues. Germline V gives CDR1 SGHKS, CDR2 YYEKEE (reference sequence). CDR3 coding DNA: TGTGCCAGCAGTCCGCCCCAGGGTACAACTAATGAAAAACTGTTTTTT. It is translated as CASSPPQGTTNEKLFF.

The chain employs TRBV23-1 and TRBJ1-5; D ambiguous. TRBV23-1 carries the ORF label, with uncertain function. This CDR3 comprises 11 residues. The V and J ends lost 8 bases and 1 base respectively, with 3 bases between them. The CDR3 loop is CASRSNQPQHF. In DNA form, the CDR3 reads TGCGCCAGCCGGAGCAATCAGCCCCAGCATTTT.

The rearrangement links TRBV5-8 to TRBJ1-6, with 8 positions matching TRBD1. The CDR3 is 15 residues long. CDR1 and CDR2 from the germline V gene are SGHTS and YDEGEE. V trimming: 1 base; J trimming: 7 bases; junction bases outside the gene matches: 4. The CDR3 protein is CASSLFRTGNSPLHF. CDR3 nucleotide sequence: TGTGCCAGCAGCTTGTTTCGGACAGGGAATTCACCCCTCCACTTT.

V and J are TRBV19 and TRBJ1-2; TRBD1 agrees at 11 bases. The V gene end was trimmed by 5 bases and the J gene end by 5 bases; junction bases not matched to a gene: 7. CDR1 LNHDA and CDR2 SQIVND come from the germline V gene (reference sequence). There are 15 residues in the CDR3. CDR3 DNA sequence: TGTGCCAGTAGTCCAGGGACAGGGGGATCGTATGGCTACACCTTC. Translated, it gives CASSPGTGGSYGYTF.

This clone was picked up one time. The chain carries TRBV7-9 and TRBJ2-7; 7 bases fit TRBD2. J gave up 6 bases and V 1 base, and 15 bases lay outside the gene matches. CDR1 SEHNR and CDR2 FQNEAQ come from the germline V gene (reference sequence). The CDR3 has 17 amino acids. CDR3 sequence (DNA): TGTGCCAGCAGCTTAGTGGGGTGGGGGACTAACTTAGGCGAGCAGTACGTC. Its protein is CASSLVGWGTNLGEQYV.

The V and J genes are TRBV6-2 or TRBV6-3 and TRBJ2-5; maybe TRBD1 (7 bases). The length of the CDR3 is 16 residues. Trimming pared 4 bases from V and 4 bases from J, leaving 19 bases between. The germline gives CDR1 MNHEY, CDR2 SVGEGT. CDR3: CASSWGGAGGRETQYF. In nucleotides, the CDR3 is TGTGCCAGCAGTTGGGGCGGGGCAGGGGGTCGAGAGACCCAGTACTTC.

The V gene is TRBV6-2 or TRBV6-3, the J gene TRBJ1-2; D possibly corresponds to TRBD1 (6 bases). CDR1 MNHEY and CDR2 SVGEGT come from the germline V gene. CDR3 length: 16 residues. Trimming cost V 5 bases and J 5 bases, with 21 bases left between them. CDR3 in amino acids: CASSRTGLPRNYGYTF. The CDR3 bases are TGTGCCAGCAGTCGTACAGGGCTTCCAAGGAATTATGGCTACACCTTC.

The genes are TRBV6-4 and TRBJ2-2; 10 nucleotides align to TRBD2. J gave up 5 bases and V 7 bases, and 4 bases lay outside the gene matches. CDR3 length: 14 amino acids. The germline CDR1 and CDR2 sequences are MRHNA and SNTAGT. CDR3 in amino acids: CASTRTSGTGELFF. The CDR3 DNA reads TGTGCCAGCACTCGGACTAGCGGAACCGGGGAGCTGTTTTTT.